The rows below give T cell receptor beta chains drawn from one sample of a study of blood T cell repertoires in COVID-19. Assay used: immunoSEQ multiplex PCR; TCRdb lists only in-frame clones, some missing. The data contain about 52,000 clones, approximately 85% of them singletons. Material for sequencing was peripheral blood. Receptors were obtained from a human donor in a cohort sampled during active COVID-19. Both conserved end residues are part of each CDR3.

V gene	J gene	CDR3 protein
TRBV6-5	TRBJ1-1	CASSLLGRTEAFF
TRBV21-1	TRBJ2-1	CASSDPWTSGSTDEQFF
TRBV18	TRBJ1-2	CASSRTQEQENYGYTF
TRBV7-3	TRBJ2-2	CASRSPSNTGELFF
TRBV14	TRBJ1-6	CASSPLFNSPLHF
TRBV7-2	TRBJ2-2	CASSLDRDGELFF
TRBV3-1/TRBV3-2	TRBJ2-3	CASSRAGTQYF
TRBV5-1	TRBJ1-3	CARTAGGEPGNTIYF
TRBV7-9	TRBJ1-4	CASSSAGTGGEKLFF
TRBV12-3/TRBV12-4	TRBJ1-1	CASSRTGDTEAFF
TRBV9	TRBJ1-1	CASSGSGMGTEAFF
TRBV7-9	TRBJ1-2	CASSLEGDYGYTF
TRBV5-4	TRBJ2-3	CASSWAGALTDTQYF
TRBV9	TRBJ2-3	CASSVEGQGEYTDTQYF
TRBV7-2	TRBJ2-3	CASSLVYDYADTQYF
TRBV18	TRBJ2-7	CASSPSEYEQYF
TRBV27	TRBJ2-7	CASSLSGVSEQYF
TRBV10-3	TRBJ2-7	CAISDVGPEQYF
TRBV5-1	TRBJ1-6	CASGERDRGSSPLHF
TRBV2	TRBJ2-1	CASSVGRGYNEQFF
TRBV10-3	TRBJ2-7	CAIRDSVLTYEQYF
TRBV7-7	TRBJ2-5	CASSLGGQQETQYF
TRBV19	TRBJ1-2	CASSTQAPLHGYTF